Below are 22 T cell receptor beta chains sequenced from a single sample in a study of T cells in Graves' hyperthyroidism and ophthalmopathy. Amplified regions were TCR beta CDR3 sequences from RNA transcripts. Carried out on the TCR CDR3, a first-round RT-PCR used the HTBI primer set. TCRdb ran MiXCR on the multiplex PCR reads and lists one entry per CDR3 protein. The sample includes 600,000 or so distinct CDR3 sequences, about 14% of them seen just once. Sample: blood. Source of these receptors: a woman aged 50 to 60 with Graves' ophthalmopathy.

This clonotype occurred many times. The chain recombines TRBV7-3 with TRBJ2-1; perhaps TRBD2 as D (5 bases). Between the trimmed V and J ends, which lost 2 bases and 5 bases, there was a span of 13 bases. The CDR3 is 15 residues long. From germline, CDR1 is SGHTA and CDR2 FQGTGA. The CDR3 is CASSLDSVRNNEQFF. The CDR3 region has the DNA TGTGCCAGCAGCTTAGATAGCGTTAGGAACAATGAGCAGTTCTTC.

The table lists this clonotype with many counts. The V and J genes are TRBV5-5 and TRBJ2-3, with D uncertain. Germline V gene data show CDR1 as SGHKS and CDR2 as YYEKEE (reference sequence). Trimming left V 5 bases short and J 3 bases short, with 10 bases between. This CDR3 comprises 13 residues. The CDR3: CASSQWATDTQYF. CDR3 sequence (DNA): TGTGCCAGCAGTCAATGGGCAACAGATACGCAGTATTTT.

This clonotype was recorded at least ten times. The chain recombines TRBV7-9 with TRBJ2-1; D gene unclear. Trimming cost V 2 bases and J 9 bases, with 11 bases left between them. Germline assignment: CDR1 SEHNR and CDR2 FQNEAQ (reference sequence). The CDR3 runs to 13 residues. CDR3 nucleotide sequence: TGTGCCAGCAGCTTAAGGGTAGCACCTGAGCAGTTCTTC. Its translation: CASSLRVAPEQFF. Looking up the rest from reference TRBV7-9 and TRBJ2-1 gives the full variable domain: DTGVSQNPRHKITKRGQNVTFRCDPISEHNRLYWYRQTLGQGPEFLTYFQNEAQLEKSRLLSDRFSAERPKGSFSTLEIQRTEQGDSAMYLCASSLRVAPEQFFGPGTRLTVL.

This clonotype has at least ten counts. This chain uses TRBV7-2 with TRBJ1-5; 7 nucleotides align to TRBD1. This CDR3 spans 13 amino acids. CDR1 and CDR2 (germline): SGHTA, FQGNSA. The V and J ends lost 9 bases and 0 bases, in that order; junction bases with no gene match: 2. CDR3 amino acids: CASGTDSNQPQHF. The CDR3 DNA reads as TGTGCCAGTGGGACAGATAGCAATCAGCCCCAGCATTTT.

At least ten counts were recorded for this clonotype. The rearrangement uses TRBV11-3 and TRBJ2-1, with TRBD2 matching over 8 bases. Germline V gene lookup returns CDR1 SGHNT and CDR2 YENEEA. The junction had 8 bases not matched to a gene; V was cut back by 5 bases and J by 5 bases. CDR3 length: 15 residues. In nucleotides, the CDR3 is TGTGCCAGCAGCCAGAGCGGGGGTAAGAACAATGAGCAGTTCTTC. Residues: CASSQSGGKNNEQFF.

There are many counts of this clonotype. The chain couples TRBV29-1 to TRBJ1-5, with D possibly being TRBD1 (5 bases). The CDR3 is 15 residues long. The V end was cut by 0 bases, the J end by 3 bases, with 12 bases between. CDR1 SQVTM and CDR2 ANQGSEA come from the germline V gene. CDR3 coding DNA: TGCAGCGTTGAAGATGGGGACGGACTCAATCAGCCCCAGCATTTT. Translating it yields CSVEDGDGLNQPQHF.

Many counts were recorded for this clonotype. CDR3 DNA: TGCAGTGCTAGATATATCGACGTCCGACTAGCGGGAGAGGTTTCCTACGAGCAGTACTTC. Translated, it gives CSARYIDVRLAGEVSYEQYF. The V gene is TRBV20-1, the J gene TRBJ2-7, with TRBD2 matching 12 bases. Trimming took 2 bases from V and 1 from J; bases not matched to a gene: 18. The CDR3 consists of 20 residues. Germline V gene lookup returns CDR1 DFQATT and CDR2 SNEGSKA (reference sequence).

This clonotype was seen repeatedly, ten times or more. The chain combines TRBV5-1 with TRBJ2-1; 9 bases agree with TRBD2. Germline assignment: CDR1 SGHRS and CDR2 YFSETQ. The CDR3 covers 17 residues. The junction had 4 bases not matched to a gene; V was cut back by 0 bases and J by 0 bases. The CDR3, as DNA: TGCGCCAGCAGCTTGGGTCTAGCGGGGAGCTCCTACAATGAGCAGTTCTTC. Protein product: CASSLGLAGSSYNEQFF.

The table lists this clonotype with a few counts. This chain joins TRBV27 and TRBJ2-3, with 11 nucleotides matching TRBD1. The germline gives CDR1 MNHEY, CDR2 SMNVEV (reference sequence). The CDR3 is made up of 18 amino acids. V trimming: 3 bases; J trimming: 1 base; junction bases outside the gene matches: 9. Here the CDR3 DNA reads TGTGCCAGCAGTTTGTTTACTGGACAGGGGGCAGGCACAGATACGCAGTATTTT. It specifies CASSLFTGQGAGTDTQYF.

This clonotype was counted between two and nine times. The CDR3 loop is CASSGSGTGGINYEQYF. CDR3 in DNA: TGTGCCAGCAGCGGCTCCGGGACAGGGGGCATTAATTACGAGCAGTACTTC. The rearrangement uses TRBV9 and TRBJ2-7; 12 bases are a match to TRBD1. This CDR3 comprises 17 residues. J lost 4 bases, V lost 3 bases, and 11 bases had no gene match. The germline CDR1 and CDR2 sequences are SGDLS and YYNGEE.

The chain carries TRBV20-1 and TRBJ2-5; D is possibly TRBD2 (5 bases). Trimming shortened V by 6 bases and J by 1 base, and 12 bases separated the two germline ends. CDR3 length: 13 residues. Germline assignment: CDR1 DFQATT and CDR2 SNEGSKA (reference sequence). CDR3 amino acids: CSATAEVQETQYF. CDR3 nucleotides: TGCAGTGCAACAGCGGAGGTCCAAGAGACCCAGTACTTC.

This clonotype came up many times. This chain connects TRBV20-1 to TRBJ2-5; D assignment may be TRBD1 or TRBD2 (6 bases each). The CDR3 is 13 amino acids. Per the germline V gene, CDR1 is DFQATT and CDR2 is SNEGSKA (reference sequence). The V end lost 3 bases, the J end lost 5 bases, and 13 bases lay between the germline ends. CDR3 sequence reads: CSASFRGGETQYF. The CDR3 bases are TGCAGTGCTAGTTTCAGGGGAGGTGAGACCCAGTACTTC.

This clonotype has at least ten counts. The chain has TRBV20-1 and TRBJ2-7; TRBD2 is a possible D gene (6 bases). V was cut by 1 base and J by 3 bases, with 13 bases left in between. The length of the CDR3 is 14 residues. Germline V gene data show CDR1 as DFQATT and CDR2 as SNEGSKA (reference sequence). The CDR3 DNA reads TGCAGTGCTAGAGGGGGGAGGAATATCTACGAGCAGTACTTC. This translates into CSARGGRNIYEQYF.

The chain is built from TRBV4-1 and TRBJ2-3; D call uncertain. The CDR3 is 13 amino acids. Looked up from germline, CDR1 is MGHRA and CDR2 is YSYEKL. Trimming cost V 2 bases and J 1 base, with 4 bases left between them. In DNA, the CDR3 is TGCGCCAGCAGCCAAAAGGGCACAGATACGCAGTATTTT. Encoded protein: CASSQKGTDTQYF.

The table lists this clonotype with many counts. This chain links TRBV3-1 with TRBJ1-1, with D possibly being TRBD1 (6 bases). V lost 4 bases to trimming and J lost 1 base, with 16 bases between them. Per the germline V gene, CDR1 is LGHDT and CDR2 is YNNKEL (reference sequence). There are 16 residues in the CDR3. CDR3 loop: CASSRGGVKENTEAFF. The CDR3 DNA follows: TGTGCCAGCAGCCGAGGGGGAGTGAAGGAGAACACTGAAGCTTTCTTT.

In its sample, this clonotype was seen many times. The CDR3 DNA reads as TGTGCCAGCAGTTACTCCCGGGACACTGAAGCTTTCTTT. It yields the protein CASSYSRDTEAFF. The gene calls are TRBV6-2 or TRBV6-3 and TRBJ1-1; D is uncertain. The CDR3 covers 13 residues. Germline lookup yields CDR1 MNHEY and CDR2 SVGEGT. V was shortened by 0 bases and J by 3 bases, with 5 bases between the two germline ends.

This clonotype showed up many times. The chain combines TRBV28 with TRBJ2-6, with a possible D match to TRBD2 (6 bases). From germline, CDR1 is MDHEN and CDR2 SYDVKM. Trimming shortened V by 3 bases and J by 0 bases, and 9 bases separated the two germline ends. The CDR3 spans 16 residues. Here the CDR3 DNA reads TGTGCCAGCAGTTTCGGGACTTTCTCTGGGGCCAACGTCCTGACTTTC. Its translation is CASSFGTFSGANVLTF.

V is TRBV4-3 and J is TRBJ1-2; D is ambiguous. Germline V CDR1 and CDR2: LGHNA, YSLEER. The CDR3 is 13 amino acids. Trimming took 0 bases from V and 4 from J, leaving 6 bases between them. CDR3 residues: CASSQERSYGYTF. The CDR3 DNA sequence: TGCGCCAGCAGCCAAGAAAGGAGCTATGGCTACACCTTC.

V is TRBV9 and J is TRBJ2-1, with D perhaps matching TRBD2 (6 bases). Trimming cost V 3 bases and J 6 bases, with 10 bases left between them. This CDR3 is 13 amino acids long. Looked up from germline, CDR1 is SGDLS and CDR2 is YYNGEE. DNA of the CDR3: TGTGCCAGCAGCGACCGGGGGACCAATGAGCAGTTCTTC. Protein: CASSDRGTNEQFF.

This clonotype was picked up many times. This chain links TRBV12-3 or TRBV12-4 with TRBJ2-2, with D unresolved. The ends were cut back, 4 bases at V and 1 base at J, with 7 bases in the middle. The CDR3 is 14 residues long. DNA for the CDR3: TGTGCCAGCAGTTATATTGGGAACACCGGGGAGCTGTTTTTT. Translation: CASSYIGNTGELFF.

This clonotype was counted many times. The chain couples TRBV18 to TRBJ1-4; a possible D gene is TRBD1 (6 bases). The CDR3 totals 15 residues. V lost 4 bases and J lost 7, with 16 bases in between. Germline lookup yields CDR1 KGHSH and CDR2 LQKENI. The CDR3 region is CASSHGQLGGEKLFF. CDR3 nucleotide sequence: TGTGCCAGCTCACACGGACAGCTCGGGGGTGAAAAACTGTTTTTT.

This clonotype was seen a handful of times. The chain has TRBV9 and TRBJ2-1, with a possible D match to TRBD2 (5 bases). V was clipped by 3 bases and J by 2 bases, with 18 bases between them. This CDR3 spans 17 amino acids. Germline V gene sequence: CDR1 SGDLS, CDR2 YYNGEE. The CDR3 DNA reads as TGTGCCAGCAGCGACCCCACGGGATTTTACCCCTACAATGAGCAGTTCTTC. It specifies CASSDPTGFYPYNEQFF.